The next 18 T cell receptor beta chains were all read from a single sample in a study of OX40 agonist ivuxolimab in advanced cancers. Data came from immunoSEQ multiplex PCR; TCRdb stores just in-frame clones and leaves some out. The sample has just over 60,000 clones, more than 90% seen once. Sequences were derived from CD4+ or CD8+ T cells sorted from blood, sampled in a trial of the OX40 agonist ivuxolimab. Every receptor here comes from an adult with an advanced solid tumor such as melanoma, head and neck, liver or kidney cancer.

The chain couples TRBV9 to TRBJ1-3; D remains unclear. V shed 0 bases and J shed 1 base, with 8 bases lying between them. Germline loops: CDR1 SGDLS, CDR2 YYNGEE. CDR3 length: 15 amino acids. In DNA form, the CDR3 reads TGTGCCAGCAGCGTAGTGGCGGGTTCTGGAAACACCATATATTTT. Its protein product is CASSVVAGSGNTIYF.

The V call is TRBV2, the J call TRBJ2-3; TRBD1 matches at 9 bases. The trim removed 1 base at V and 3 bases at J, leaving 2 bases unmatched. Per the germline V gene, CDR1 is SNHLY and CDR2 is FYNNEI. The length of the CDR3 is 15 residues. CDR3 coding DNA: TGTGCCAGCAGTGAAGGACAGGGGGGTACAGATACGCAGTATTTT. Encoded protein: CASSEGQGGTDTQYF. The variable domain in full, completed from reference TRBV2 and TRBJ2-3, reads EPEVTQTPSHQVTQMGQEVILRCVPISNHLYFYWYRQILGQKVEFLVSFYNNEISEKSEIFDDQFSVERPDGSNFTLKIRSTKLEDSAMYFCASSEGQGGTDTQYFGPGTRLTVL.

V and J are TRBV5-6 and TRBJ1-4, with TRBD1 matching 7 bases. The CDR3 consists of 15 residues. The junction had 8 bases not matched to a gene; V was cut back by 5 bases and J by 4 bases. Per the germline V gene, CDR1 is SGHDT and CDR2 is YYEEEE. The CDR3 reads CASRETGSLNEKLFF. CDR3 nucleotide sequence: TGTGCCAGCAGGGAGACAGGGTCTCTTAATGAAAAACTGTTTTTT.

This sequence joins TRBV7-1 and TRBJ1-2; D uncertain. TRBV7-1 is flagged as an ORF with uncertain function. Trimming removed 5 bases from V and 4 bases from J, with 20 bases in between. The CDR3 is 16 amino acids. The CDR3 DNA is TGTGCCAGCAGCCAGGATTACGAGGGAAAGACCTATGGCTACACCTTC. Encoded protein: CASSQDYEGKTYGYTF.

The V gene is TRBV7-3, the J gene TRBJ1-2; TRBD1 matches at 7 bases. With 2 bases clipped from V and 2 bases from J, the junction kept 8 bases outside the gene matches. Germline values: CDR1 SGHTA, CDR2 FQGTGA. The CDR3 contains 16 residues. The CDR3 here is CASSLDRPGGNYGYTF. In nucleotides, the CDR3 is TGTGCCAGCAGCTTAGATCGCCCAGGGGGGAACTATGGCTACACCTTC.

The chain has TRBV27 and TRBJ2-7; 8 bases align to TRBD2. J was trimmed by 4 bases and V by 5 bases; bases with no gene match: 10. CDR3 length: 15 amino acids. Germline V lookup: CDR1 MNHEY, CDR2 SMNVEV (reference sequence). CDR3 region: CASSRQLAEGYEQYF. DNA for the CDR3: TGTGCCAGCAGTCGCCAACTAGCGGAAGGATACGAGCAGTACTTC.

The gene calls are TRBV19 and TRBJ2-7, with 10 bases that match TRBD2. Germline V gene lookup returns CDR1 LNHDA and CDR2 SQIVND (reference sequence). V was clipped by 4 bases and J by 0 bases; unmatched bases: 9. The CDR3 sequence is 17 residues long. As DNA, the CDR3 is TGTGCCAGTAGTAAACTGGCCGGGACTAGCGACTCCTACGAGCAGTACTTC. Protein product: CASSKLAGTSDSYEQYF.

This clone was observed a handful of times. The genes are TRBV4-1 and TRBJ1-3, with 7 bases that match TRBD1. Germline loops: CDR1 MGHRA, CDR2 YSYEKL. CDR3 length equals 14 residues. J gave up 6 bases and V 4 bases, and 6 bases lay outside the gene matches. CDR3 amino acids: CASSLGTAENTIYF. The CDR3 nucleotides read TGCGCCAGCAGCCTAGGGACAGCCGAAAACACCATATATTTT.

Here the CDR3 DNA reads TGTGCCAGCAGTCCAAACCTGGGACAGAACTATGGCTACACCTTC. It yields the protein CASSPNLGQNYGYTF. The V call is TRBV28, the J call TRBJ1-2, with 7 bases identical to TRBD1. CDR1 MDHEN and CDR2 SYDVKM come from the germline V gene. CDR3 size: 15 residues. The V segment lost 5 bases and the J segment 2 bases; nucleotides outside the gene matches: 8.

The CDR3 DNA is TGTGCCAGCGGGCAGATCAGCAATCAGCCCCAGCATTTT. Its protein product is CASGQISNQPQHF. V gene TRBV6-5 combines with J gene TRBJ1-5; D call uncertain. This CDR3 has 13 residues. In germline, CDR1 is MNHEY, CDR2 SVGAGI. With 8 bases removed from V and 1 base from J, the gap between germline ends came to 9 bases.

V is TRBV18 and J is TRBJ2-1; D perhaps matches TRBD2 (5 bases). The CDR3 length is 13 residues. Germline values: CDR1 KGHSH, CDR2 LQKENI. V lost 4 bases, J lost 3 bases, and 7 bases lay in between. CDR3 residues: CASSQGDYNEQFF. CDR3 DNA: TGTGCCAGCTCACAGGGAGACTACAATGAGCAGTTCTTC.

DNA for the CDR3: TGTGCCAGCAGCTCGTTCGACAGGAACTATGGCTACACCTTC. The encoded protein is CASSSFDRNYGYTF. The chain combines TRBV5-4 with TRBJ1-2, with a possible D match to TRBD1 (6 bases). Germline V CDR1 and CDR2: SGHNT, YYREEE (reference sequence). CDR3 length equals 14 residues. The ends were cut back, 3 bases at V and 2 bases at J, with 11 bases in the middle.

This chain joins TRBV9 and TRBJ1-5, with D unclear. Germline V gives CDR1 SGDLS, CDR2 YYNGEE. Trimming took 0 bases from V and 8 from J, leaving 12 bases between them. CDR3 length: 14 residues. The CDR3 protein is CASSVGVQTEPQHF. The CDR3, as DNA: TGTGCCAGCAGCGTAGGGGTCCAGACCGAGCCCCAGCATTTT.

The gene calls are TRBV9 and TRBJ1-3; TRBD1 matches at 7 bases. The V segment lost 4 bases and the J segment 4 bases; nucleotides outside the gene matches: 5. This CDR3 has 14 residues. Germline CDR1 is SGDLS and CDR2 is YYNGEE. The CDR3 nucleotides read TGTGCCAGCAGCCGACAGGGTCCCGGAAACACCATATATTTT. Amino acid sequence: CASSRQGPGNTIYF.

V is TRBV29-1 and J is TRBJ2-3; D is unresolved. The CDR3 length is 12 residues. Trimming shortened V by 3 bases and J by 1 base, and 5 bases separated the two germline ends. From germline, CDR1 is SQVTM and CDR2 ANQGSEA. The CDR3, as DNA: TGCAGCGTTGATACAGGCACAGATACGCAGTATTTT. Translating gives CSVDTGTDTQYF.

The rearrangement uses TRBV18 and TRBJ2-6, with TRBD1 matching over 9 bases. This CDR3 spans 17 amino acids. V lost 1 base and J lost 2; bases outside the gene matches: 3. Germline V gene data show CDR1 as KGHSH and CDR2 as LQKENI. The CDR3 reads CASSPQDRGTGANVLTF. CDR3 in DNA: TGTGCCAGCTCACCACAAGACAGGGGGACTGGGGCCAACGTCCTGACTTTC.

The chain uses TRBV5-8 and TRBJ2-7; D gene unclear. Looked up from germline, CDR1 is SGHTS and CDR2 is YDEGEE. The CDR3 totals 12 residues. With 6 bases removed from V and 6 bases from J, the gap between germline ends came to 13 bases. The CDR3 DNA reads TGTGCCAGCATCCTTTGGTTTCGCGAGCAGTACTTC. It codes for CASILWFREQYF.

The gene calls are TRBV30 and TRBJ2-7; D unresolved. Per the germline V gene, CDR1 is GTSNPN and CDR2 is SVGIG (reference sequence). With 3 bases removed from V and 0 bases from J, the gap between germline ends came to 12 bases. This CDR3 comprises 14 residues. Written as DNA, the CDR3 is TGTGCCTGGAGACGGACGTCCGACTCCTACGAGCAGTACTTC. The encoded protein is CAWRRTSDSYEQYF.